The clone carrying this T cell receptor beta chain has ten or more counts. This entry is derived from a study of T cells in Graves' hyperthyroidism and ophthalmopathy. The germline V gene has CDR1 DFQATT and CDR2 SNEGSKA (reference sequence). The CDR3 covers 16 residues. Trimming took 1 base from V and 3 from J; bases not matched to a gene: 12. Researchers amplified the TCR beta CDR3 regions from RNA transcripts. Initially, a first-round RT-PCR of the TCR CDR3 employed the HTBI primer set. TCRdb independently ran MiXCR on the multiplex PCR reads; one entry per CDR3 protein. The table records over 500,000 distinct CDR3 sequences, 35% to 50% of them present only once.

Sequencing was performed on peripheral blood or thyroid tissue (not recorded which). The receptor was isolated from an adult woman with Graves' disease, either hyperthyroidism or ophthalmopathy (not recorded which). This chain connects TRBV20-1 to TRBJ2-7; 7 bases match TRBD1. The CDR3 DNA is TGCAGTGCTAGAGGAACAACAGGGGCGCGGGTCTACGAGCAGTACTTC. Translating gives CSARGTTGARVYEQYF.